Each of the 7 T cell receptor beta chains below was sequenced from the same sample in a study of cytomegalovirus exposure and HLA in healthy donors. Researchers ran the PCR with 60 Vbeta and 13 Jbeta primers. The protocol was immunoSEQ multiplex PCR, while the TCRdb copy is restricted to in-frame clones and leaves out a portion. Found here are around 140,000 clones, roughly four fifths of them singletons; the top ten hold approximately 2%. Sample: PBMCs. The receptors stem from a female donor in good health and CMV-seropositive.

This clone was seen once. V is TRBV16 and J is TRBJ2-7; 8 bases align to TRBD1. The trim removed 0 bases at V and 2 bases at J, leaving 3 bases unmatched. Per germline, CDR1 KGHSY and CDR2 FQNENV. This CDR3 is 15 amino acids long. The CDR3 coding sequence is TGTGCCAGCAGCCAATCGTGGACAGGGCCCTACGAGCAGTACTTC. It codes for CASSQSWTGPYEQYF.

The rearrangement uses TRBV5-5 and TRBJ2-6, with D tentatively TRBD2 (5 bases). Trimming took off 0 bases at V and 2 bases at J, with 18 bases between the two ends. The CDR3 spans 19 residues. Looked up from germline, CDR1 is SGHKS and CDR2 is YYEKEE (reference sequence). This CDR3 is CASSLASRGAYAGANVLTF. Here the CDR3 DNA reads TGTGCCAGCAGCTTGGCCTCCCGGGGAGCCTATGCTGGGGCCAACGTCCTGACTTTC.

The sample holds one count of this clone. The chain combines TRBV27 with TRBJ2-6; 10 positions match TRBD1. This CDR3 has 21 amino acids. Germline V gene sequence: CDR1 MNHEY, CDR2 SMNVEV (reference sequence). V lost 5 bases and J lost 0; bases outside the gene matches: 16. Here the CDR3 reads CASSLRDRGWKGDSGANVLTF. The CDR3 nucleotides read TGTGCCAGCAGTCTCCGGGACAGGGGATGGAAGGGCGACTCTGGGGCCAACGTCCTGACTTTC.

This clone was observed a handful of times. The rearrangement links TRBV7-2 to TRBJ2-1; 9 bases are a match to TRBD2. V shed 5 bases, J shed 6 bases, and the junction held 11 bases outside the gene matches. This CDR3 spans 16 amino acids. CDR1 is SGHTA and CDR2 is FQGNSA in the germline V gene. CDR3 sequence: CASSAGALAGINEQFF. The CDR3, as DNA: TGTGCCAGCAGCGCCGGCGCGCTAGCGGGAATCAATGAGCAGTTCTTC.

This clone was recorded once. The chain couples TRBV25-1 to TRBJ2-1; 7 nucleotides align to TRBD2. Germline-derived CDR1 and CDR2 are MGHDK and SYGVNS. Trimming cost V 4 bases and J 0 bases; bases outside gene matches: 0. This CDR3 has 14 residues. The CDR3 DNA follows: TGTGCCAGCAGTGGCGGGAGCTCCTACAATGAGCAGTTCTTC. This sequence encodes CASSGGSSYNEQFF.

This sequence joins TRBV7-2 and TRBJ2-7, with TRBD2 matching 7 bases. J lost 6 bases, V lost 3 bases, and 8 bases had no gene match. The CDR3 extends over 14 amino acids. Germline loops: CDR1 SGHTA, CDR2 FQGNSA. In DNA form, the CDR3 reads TGTGCCAGCAGCTTCTTCGCGGGGGAGGCCGAGCAGTACTTC. Its translation: CASSFFAGEAEQYF.

The genes are TRBV2 and TRBJ2-3; TRBD2 aligns across 13 bases. The ends lost 2 bases at V and 3 bases at J; junction bases unmatched: 2. The V gene's germline CDR1 is SNHLY and CDR2 FYNNEI. The CDR3 length is 16 residues. The CDR3 coding sequence is TGTGCCAGCAGTGAAAGGACTAGCGGGAGTACAGATACGCAGTATTTT. Translation: CASSERTSGSTDTQYF.